Listed here are 2 T cell receptor beta chains from one sample, sequenced in a study of blood T cell repertoires in COVID-19. The method was immunoSEQ multiplex PCR; TCRdb's version includes in-frame clones alone and lacks a portion of them. Among about 180,000 clones listed, 85% to 90% were seen once. What was sequenced was peripheral blood. The receptors stem from a woman aged 30 to 39 with active or convalescent COVID-19.

This clone was detected once. V gene TRBV13 combines with J gene TRBJ2-5, with D perhaps matching TRBD1 (6 bases). Germline V CDR1 and CDR2: PRHDT, FYEKMQ (reference sequence). There are 16 residues in the CDR3. V lost 5 bases, J lost 4 bases, and 20 bases lay in between. The DNA for the CDR3 is TGTGCCAGCAGCCCTCCCCTCTACAGGGTGCGAGAGACCCAGTACTTC. Encoded protein: CASSPPLYRVRETQYF.

The chain is built from TRBV5-6 and TRBJ2-1; 14 nucleotides match TRBD2. V was pared by 4 bases and J by 12 bases, with 6 bases of the junction left unmatched. Per germline, CDR1 SGHDT and CDR2 YYEEEE. This CDR3 region has 14 residues. The CDR3 sequence: CASSDRLAGGRQFF. In nucleotides, the CDR3 is TGTGCCAGCAGCGATAGACTAGCGGGAGGGCGGCAGTTCTTC.